This TCR beta chain was recorded in a study of human T cells and chemical hapten exposure. Study-wide context: Researchers reported sensitizing a 2 cm by 2 cm upper inner arm skin site with 2% DPC.

CDR3 length equals 15 residues. Germline loops: CDR1 SQVTM, CDR2 ANQGSEA. The V gene lost 2 bases and the J gene lost 0 bases, with 10 bases spanning the gap. Study conclusions and caveats: Each of the donors had alopecia, so their immune responses may not resemble those of healthy people. Patch test score rose with PT1 expanded TCR count, significant at thresholds 8, 16 and 32, not 4. DPC sensitization produced no change in TCRs with frequency above 1 in 1000.

Time point meaning: pre-sensitization, week 0. Treatment described: therapeutic diphenylcyclopropenone sensitization with weekly scalp DPC. TCRdb processed the RACE reads anew with MiXCR; each CDR3 protein has one entry. There are fewer than 150,000 distinct CDR3 sequences in the sample; about 13% occur only once, and around 2.7% lies in the top ten. This clonotype was recorded a few times. Its antigen is currently unknown. The V call is TRBV29-1, the J call TRBJ2-2; possibly TRBD1 for D (6 bases). The clonotype comes from a woman between 18 and 29 years old with alopecia areata. Some clones in this sample may be carry-over from other donors' samples. Sample: whole blood, taken in connection with sensitization to the hapten diphenylcyclopropenone (DPC). The CDR3 protein is CSVETDRSNTGELFF. CDR3 coding DNA: TGCAGCGTTGAAACCGACAGGTCGAACACCGGGGAGCTGTTTTTT.